The 29 T cell receptor beta chains reported below all come from one sample, sequenced in a study of cytomegalovirus exposure and HLA in healthy donors. 13 Jbeta primers and 60 Vbeta primers were used for the PCR. The data were produced by immunoSEQ multiplex PCR, yet TCRdb's version contains in-frame clones alone and is incomplete. This sample's table has some 150,000 clones. Sequencing was done on a sample of PBMCs. The receptors were gathered from a man between 40 and 49 years old in good health and CMV-seronegative.

The chain recombines TRBV6-4 with TRBJ1-4, with a tentative D call TRBD1 (5 bases). Germline V gene data show CDR1 as MRHNA and CDR2 as SNTAGT. The CDR3 is 14 residues long. V was clipped by 5 bases and J by 10 bases, with 17 bases between them. This chain's CDR3 is CASSLDTGSGKLFF. In DNA, the CDR3 is TGTGCCAGCAGTCTGGACACCGGATCGGGAAAACTGTTTTTT.

The chain recombines TRBV5-4 with TRBJ2-3, with 9 bases fitting TRBD2. Germline V gives CDR1 SGHNT, CDR2 YYREEE (reference sequence). Germline trimming cut 4 bases from V and 5 bases from J; bases unmatched to any gene: 11. CDR3 length: 16 residues. CDR3: CASSPAAGGHGDTQYF. CDR3 in DNA: TGTGCCAGCAGCCCCGCCGCGGGGGGGCACGGAGATACGCAGTATTTT.

The V and J genes are TRBV2 and TRBJ2-3; D is possibly TRBD2 (6 bases). V was clipped by 4 bases and J by 6 bases, with 11 bases between them. The CDR3 sequence is 13 residues long. Germline CDR1 reads SNHLY; CDR2 reads FYNNEI. CDR3 protein: CASSARLGDTQYF. The CDR3, as DNA: TGTGCCAGCAGTGCCCGACTAGGTGATACGCAGTATTTT.

The chain combines TRBV7-9 with TRBJ1-5; a weak D match, TRBD1 (5 bases). Germline assignment: CDR1 SEHNR and CDR2 FQNEAQ (reference sequence). V gave up 1 base and J gave up 0 bases, with 16 bases separating them. The CDR3 sequence is 18 residues long. CDR3 loop: CASSLGSGGGNSNQPQHF. The CDR3 DNA sequence: TGTGCCAGCAGCTTAGGATCCGGGGGAGGTAATAGCAATCAGCCCCAGCATTTT. The full variable domain, completed using reference TRBV7-9 and TRBJ1-5, is DTGVSQNPRHKITKRGQNVTFRCDPISEHNRLYWYRQTLGQGPEFLTYFQNEAQLEKSRLLSDRFSAERPKGSFSTLEIQRTEQGDSAMYLCASSLGSGGGNSNQPQHFGDGTRLSIL.

V gene TRBV10-3 combines with J gene TRBJ2-7; 7 bases align to TRBD1. J lost 1 base, V lost 5 bases, and 8 bases had no gene match. CDR1 and CDR2 from the germline V gene are ENHRY and SYGVKD. This CDR3 contains 15 residues. CDR3: CAISPGQPQSYEQYF. The CDR3 coding sequence is TGTGCCATCAGTCCGGGACAGCCTCAGTCCTACGAGCAGTACTTC.

The genes are TRBV27 and TRBJ2-7; 9 nucleotides align to TRBD1. The J segment lost 6 bases and the V segment lost 0 bases, leaving 9 bases of the junction unmatched. Germline V gene lookup returns CDR1 MNHEY and CDR2 SMNVEV (reference sequence). The CDR3 is made up of 16 amino acids. CDR3 sequence: CASSLSPGTGSSEQYF. In nucleotides, the CDR3 is TGTGCCAGCAGTTTATCCCCCGGGACAGGGAGCTCCGAGCAGTACTTC.

The CDR3 DNA reads TGTGCCAGCTCAGTGACAGGGGGCGAAGTCACTGAAGCTTTCTTT. It encodes CASSVTGGEVTEAFF. This chain connects TRBV18 to TRBJ1-1; 10 bases line up with TRBD1. V was clipped by 5 bases and J by 4 bases; unmatched bases: 7. The CDR3 length is 15 residues. Germline loops: CDR1 KGHSH, CDR2 LQKENI.

CDR3 region: CASSPGGALSNEQFF. CDR3 nucleotide sequence: TGTGCCAGCAGCCCCGGGGGGGCGCTCAGCAATGAGCAGTTCTTC. The V and J genes are TRBV7-3 and TRBJ2-1; 8 bases are shared with TRBD2. The CDR3 runs to 15 residues. Trimming took 5 bases from V and 6 from J; bases not matched to a gene: 9. Germline CDR1 reads SGHTA; CDR2 reads FQGTGA.

The genes are TRBV6-5 and TRBJ1-6, with TRBD1 matching 7 bases. CDR1 and CDR2 (germline): MNHEY, SVGAGI. J lost 6 bases, V lost 2 bases, and 7 bases had no gene match. The CDR3 has 16 amino acids. CDR3 residues: CASSYGPGQFNSPLHF. DNA of the CDR3: TGTGCCAGCAGTTACGGCCCGGGACAGTTTAATTCACCCCTCCACTTT.

This chain connects TRBV7-2 to TRBJ2-3, with TRBD1 matching 7 bases. Germline V CDR1 and CDR2: SGHTA, FQGNSA. The J segment lost 1 base and the V segment lost 0 bases, leaving 1 base of the junction unmatched. This CDR3 is 15 amino acids long. The CDR3 nucleotides read TGTGCCAGCAGCTTAGCAGACAGGGGCACAGATACGCAGTATTTT. The encoded protein is CASSLADRGTDTQYF.

The V gene is TRBV20-1, the J gene TRBJ1-1; weak D call: TRBD1 (6 bases). Germline V lookup: CDR1 DFQATT, CDR2 SNEGSKA (reference sequence). V was clipped by 5 bases and J by 13 bases, with 17 bases between them. CDR3 size: 11 residues. This chain's CDR3 is CSALRTDLGFF. The CDR3 DNA follows: TGCAGTGCTCTCAGGACAGATTTGGGTTTCTTT.

V usage is TRBV7-9 and J usage is TRBJ2-5, with D perhaps TRBD2 (5 bases). This CDR3 comprises 14 residues. V dropped 1 base and J dropped 5 bases, with 11 bases sitting between them. The germline CDR1 and CDR2 sequences are SEHNR and FQNEAQ (reference sequence). In nucleotides, the CDR3 is TGTGCCAGCAGCTTAGGCATTTCGGGGGAGACCCAGTACTTC. Amino acid sequence: CASSLGISGETQYF. The entire variable domain, with the rest obtained from reference TRBV7-9 and TRBJ2-5, is as follows: DTGVSQNPRHKITKRGQNVTFRCDPISEHNRLYWYRQTLGQGPEFLTYFQNEAQLEKSRLLSDRFSAERPKGSFSTLEIQRTEQGDSAMYLCASSLGISGETQYFGPGTRLLVL.

V gene TRBV7-3 combines with J gene TRBJ2-2; 8 nucleotides agree with TRBD2. The CDR3 is 16 residues long. The J segment lost 1 base and the V segment lost 0 bases, leaving 1 base of the junction unmatched. Germline-derived CDR1 and CDR2 are SGHTA and FQGTGA. In DNA, the CDR3 is TGTGCCAGCAGCTTAACGAGCGGGGGGAACACCGGGGAGCTGTTTTTT. It codes for CASSLTSGGNTGELFF.

The chain combines TRBV7-8 with TRBJ1-1, with unresolved D. In germline, CDR1 is SGHVS, CDR2 FQNEAQ. The length of the CDR3 is 13 residues. Between the trimmed V and J ends, which lost 2 bases and 1 base, there was a span of 5 bases. The CDR3: CASSLLGNTEAFF. The CDR3, as DNA: TGTGCCAGCAGCTTACTAGGGAACACTGAAGCTTTCTTT.

The chain joins TRBV19 to TRBJ1-5; D may be TRBD1 (6 bases). V lost 5 bases and J lost 3, with 11 bases in between. CDR1 and CDR2 (germline): LNHDA, SQIVND (reference sequence). The CDR3 spans 14 residues. The CDR3 loop is CASSWGTHNQPQHF. In DNA, the CDR3 is TGTGCCAGTAGTTGGGGGACACACAATCAGCCCCAGCATTTT.

The genes are TRBV5-1 and TRBJ2-5, with 9 bases fitting TRBD1. The germline V gene encodes CDR1 SGHRS and CDR2 YFSETQ. J lost 5 bases, V lost 1 base, and 9 bases had no gene match. The CDR3 has 16 amino acids. DNA for the CDR3: TGCGCCAGCAGCTTGAATTCTGGGACAGGGTTTGAGACCCAGTACTTC. This sequence encodes CASSLNSGTGFETQYF.

The rearrangement joins TRBV28 to TRBJ1-5; no clear D. Trimming stripped 4 bases from V and 4 bases from J, with 11 bases between. Germline V gene lookup returns CDR1 MDHEN and CDR2 SYDVKM. The CDR3 runs to 14 residues. DNA of the CDR3: TGTGCCAGCAGTTCAATCGGAGAAAATCAGCCCCAGCATTTT. Residues: CASSSIGENQPQHF. The full variable domain, its missing parts supplied by reference TRBV28 and TRBJ1-5, is DVKVTQSSRYLVKRTGEKVFLECVQDMDHENMFWYRQDPGLGLRLIYFSYDVKMKEKGDIPEGYSVSREKKERFSLILESASTNQTSMYLCASSSIGENQPQHFGDGTRLSIL.

This sequence joins TRBV5-5 and TRBJ2-1; 10 bases match TRBD2. CDR1 SGHKS and CDR2 YYEKEE come from the germline V gene (reference sequence). The J segment lost 7 bases and the V segment lost 3 bases, leaving 7 bases of the junction unmatched. This CDR3 spans 15 amino acids. CDR3 DNA sequence: TGTGCCAGCAGCTCGCTAGCGGGGGCCTCAAATGAGCAGTTCTTC. This encodes CASSSLAGASNEQFF.

The genes are TRBV6-6 and TRBJ1-2; 7 bases agree with TRBD1. Germline V gives CDR1 MNHNY, CDR2 SVGAGI (reference sequence). The J segment lost 0 bases and the V segment lost 4 bases, leaving 2 bases of the junction unmatched. This CDR3 is built from 14 residues. Here the CDR3 reads CASSSGQSNYGYTF. CDR3 DNA: TGTGCCAGCAGTTCGGGACAGTCTAACTATGGCTACACCTTC.

This sequence joins TRBV7-9 and TRBJ1-1; D is uncertain. This CDR3 is 11 amino acids long. V was trimmed by 3 bases and J by 8 bases, leaving 7 bases between them. CDR1 and CDR2 from the germline V gene are SEHNR and FQNEAQ (reference sequence). CDR3 coding DNA: TGTGCCAGCAGCTTCCACGAGGAAGCTTTCTTT. It yields the protein CASSFHEEAFF. The complete variable domain, with remaining parts taken from reference TRBV7-9 and TRBJ1-1, reads DTGVSQNPRHKITKRGQNVTFRCDPISEHNRLYWYRQTLGQGPEFLTYFQNEAQLEKSRLLSDRFSAERPKGSFSTLEIQRTEQGDSAMYLCASSFHEEAFFGQGTRLTVV.

The chain carries TRBV6-6 and TRBJ2-7; no clear D. V was cut by 2 bases and J by 3 bases, with 5 bases left in between. Germline CDR1 reads MNHNY; CDR2 reads SVGAGI (reference sequence). This CDR3 is 12 amino acids long. CDR3 in amino acids: CASSYEVYEQYF. The CDR3 DNA is TGTGCCAGCAGTTACGAGGTCTACGAGCAGTACTTC.

The chain recombines TRBV28 with TRBJ2-2; TRBD1 matches at 7 bases. V shed 6 bases, J shed 4 bases, and the junction held 5 bases outside the gene matches. Germline lookup yields CDR1 MDHEN and CDR2 SYDVKM. The CDR3 sequence is 14 residues long. The CDR3 DNA is TGTGCCAGCAGAACAGGGGCGGGCACCGGGGAGCTGTTTTTT. Translated: CASRTGAGTGELFF.

The V and J genes are TRBV9 and TRBJ1-1; 9 bases are shared with TRBD1. The CDR3 consists of 15 residues. The V and J ends lost 4 bases and 4 bases, in that order; junction bases with no gene match: 8. Germline loops: CDR1 SGDLS, CDR2 YYNGEE. In DNA, the CDR3 is TGTGCCAGCAGCCCGACACAGGGGGCAGGCACTGAAGCTTTCTTT. It specifies CASSPTQGAGTEAFF. Full variable domain (outside the CDR3, taken from reference TRBV9 and TRBJ1-1): DSGVTQTPKHLITATGQRVTLRCSPRSGDLSVYWYQQSLDQGLQFLIQYYNGEERAKGNILERFSAQQFPDLHSELNLSSLELGDSALYFCASSPTQGAGTEAFFGQGTRLTVV.

The chain uses TRBV15 and TRBJ1-4; D call uncertain. Trimming removed 2 bases from V and 6 bases from J, with 16 bases in between. The CDR3 covers 16 residues. Germline values: CDR1 LNHNV, CDR2 YYDKDF (reference sequence). CDR3 nucleotide sequence: TGTGCCACCAGCAGATTTGATCAGTCAACAGATGAAAAACTGTTTTTT. This translates into CATSRFDQSTDEKLFF.

The V and J genes are TRBV5-1 and TRBJ2-1; tentatively, D is TRBD2 (6 bases). V lost 0 bases and J 4 bases, leaving 11 bases between the germline ends. CDR3 size: 15 residues. Germline values: CDR1 SGHRS, CDR2 YFSETQ. CDR3 bases: TGCGCCAGCAGCTTGGAGGCTAGCGAGTACAATGAGCAGTTCTTC. It encodes CASSLEASEYNEQFF.

V is TRBV11-2 and J is TRBJ2-7; perhaps TRBD1 as D (6 bases). CDR1 and CDR2 (germline): SGHAT, FQNNGV. Between the trimmed V and J ends, which lost 0 bases and 2 bases, there was a span of 17 bases. The CDR3 extends over 17 amino acids. CDR3: CASSLDPMAGAPYEQYF. In DNA form, the CDR3 reads TGTGCCAGCAGCTTAGACCCTATGGCAGGGGCACCCTACGAGCAGTACTTC.

This sequence joins TRBV4-2 and TRBJ2-5; 8 bases map to TRBD2. The CDR3 runs to 15 residues. Germline CDR1 is LGHNA and CDR2 is YNFKEQ. Trimming cost V 0 bases and J 3 bases; bases outside gene matches: 3. CDR3 protein: CASSQELSGEETQYF. The CDR3 region has the DNA TGTGCCAGCAGCCAAGAACTTAGCGGGGAAGAGACCCAGTACTTC.

The J gene is TRBJ2-7, the V gene TRBV19, with 8 bases that match TRBD1. The CDR3 is made up of 11 amino acids. The ends lost 5 bases at V and 9 bases at J; junction bases unmatched: 3. Germline values: CDR1 LNHDA, CDR2 SQIVND (reference sequence). In DNA form, the CDR3 reads TGTGCCAGTAGTCAGGGGGCCGGGCAGTACTTC. Encoded protein: CASSQGAGQYF.

The chain has TRBV5-8 and TRBJ2-7; D is possibly TRBD2 (6 bases). The length of the CDR3 is 16 residues. Trimming shortened V by 1 base and J by 3 bases, and 17 bases separated the two germline ends. The germline CDR1 and CDR2 sequences are SGHTS and YDEGEE. CDR3 residues: CASSLWGYGGIYEQYF. The CDR3, as DNA: TGTGCCAGCAGCTTGTGGGGGTATGGCGGGATCTACGAGCAGTACTTC.